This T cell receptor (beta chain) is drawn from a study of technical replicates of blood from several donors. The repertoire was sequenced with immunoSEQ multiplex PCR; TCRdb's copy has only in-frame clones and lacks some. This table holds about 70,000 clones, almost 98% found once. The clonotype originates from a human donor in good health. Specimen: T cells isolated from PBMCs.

CDR3 sequence: CASSESNGVRYF. The CDR3 bases are TGCGCCAGCAGTGAGTCGAACGGGGTTCGGTATTTT. J is TRBJ2-3 and V is TRBV10-1; D may be TRBD2 (5 bases). Germline CDR1 reads WNHNN; CDR2 reads SYGVQD (reference sequence). The CDR3 is made up of 12 amino acids. V shed 0 bases and J shed 14 bases, with 12 bases lying between them.